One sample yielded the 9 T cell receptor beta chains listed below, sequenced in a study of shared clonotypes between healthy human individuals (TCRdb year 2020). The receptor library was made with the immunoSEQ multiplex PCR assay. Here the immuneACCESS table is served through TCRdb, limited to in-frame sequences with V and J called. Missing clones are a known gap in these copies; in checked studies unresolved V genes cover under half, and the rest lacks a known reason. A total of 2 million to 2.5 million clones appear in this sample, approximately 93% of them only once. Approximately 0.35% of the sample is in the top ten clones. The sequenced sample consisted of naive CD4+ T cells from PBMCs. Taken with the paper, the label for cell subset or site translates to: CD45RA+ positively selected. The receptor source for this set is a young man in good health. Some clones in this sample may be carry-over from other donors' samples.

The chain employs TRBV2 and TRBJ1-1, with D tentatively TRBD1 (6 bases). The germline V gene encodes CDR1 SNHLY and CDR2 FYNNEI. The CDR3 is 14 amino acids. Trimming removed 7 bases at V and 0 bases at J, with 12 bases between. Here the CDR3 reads CASNRGDMNTEAFF. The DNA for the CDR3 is TGTGCCAGCAACCGAGGGGACATGAACACTGAAGCTTTCTTT.

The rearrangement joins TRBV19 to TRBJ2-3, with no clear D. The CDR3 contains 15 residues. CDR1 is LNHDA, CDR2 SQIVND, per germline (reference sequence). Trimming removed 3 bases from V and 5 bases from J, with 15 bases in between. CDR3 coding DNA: TGTGCCAGTAGTATCGGCGATTCTTCCGGAGATACGCAGTATTTT. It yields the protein CASSIGDSSGDTQYF. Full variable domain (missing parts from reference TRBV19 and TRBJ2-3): DGGITQSPKYLFRKEGQNVTLSCEQNLNHDAMYWYRQDPGQGLRLIYYSQIVNDFQKGDIAEGYSVSREKKESFPLTVTSAQKNPTAFYLCASSIGDSSGDTQYFGPGTRLTVL.

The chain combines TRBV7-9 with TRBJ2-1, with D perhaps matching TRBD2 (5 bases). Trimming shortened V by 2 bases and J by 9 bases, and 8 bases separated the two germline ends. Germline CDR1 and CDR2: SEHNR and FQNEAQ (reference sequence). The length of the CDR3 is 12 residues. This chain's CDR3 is CASSLRSGEQFF. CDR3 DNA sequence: TGTGCCAGCAGCTTACGAAGCGGTGAGCAGTTCTTC.

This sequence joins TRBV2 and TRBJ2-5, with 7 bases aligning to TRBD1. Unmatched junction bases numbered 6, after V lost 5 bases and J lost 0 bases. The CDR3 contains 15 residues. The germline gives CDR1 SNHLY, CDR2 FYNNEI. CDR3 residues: CASSYDRENQETQYF. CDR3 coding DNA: TGTGCCAGCAGTTACGACAGGGAAAACCAAGAGACCCAGTACTTC.

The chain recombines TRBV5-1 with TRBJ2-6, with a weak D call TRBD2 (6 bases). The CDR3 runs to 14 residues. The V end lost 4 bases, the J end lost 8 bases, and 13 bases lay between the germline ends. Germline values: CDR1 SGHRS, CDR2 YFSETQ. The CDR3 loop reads CASSAGTGPNVLTF. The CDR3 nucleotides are TGCGCCAGCAGCGCAGGGACTGGCCCCAACGTCCTGACTTTC.

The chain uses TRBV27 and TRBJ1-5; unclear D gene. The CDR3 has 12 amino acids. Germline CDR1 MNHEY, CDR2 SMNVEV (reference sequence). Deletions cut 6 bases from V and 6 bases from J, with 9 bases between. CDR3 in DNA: TGTGCCAGCAGAGTTGCCGTTCAGCCCCAGCATTTT. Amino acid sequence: CASRVAVQPQHF.

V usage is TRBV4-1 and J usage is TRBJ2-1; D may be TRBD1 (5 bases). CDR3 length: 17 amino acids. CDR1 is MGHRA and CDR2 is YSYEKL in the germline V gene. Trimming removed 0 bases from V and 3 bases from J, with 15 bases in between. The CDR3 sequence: CASSQEDSATGYNEQFF. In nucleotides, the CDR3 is TGCGCCAGCAGCCAAGAAGACAGCGCCACGGGCTACAATGAGCAGTTCTTC.

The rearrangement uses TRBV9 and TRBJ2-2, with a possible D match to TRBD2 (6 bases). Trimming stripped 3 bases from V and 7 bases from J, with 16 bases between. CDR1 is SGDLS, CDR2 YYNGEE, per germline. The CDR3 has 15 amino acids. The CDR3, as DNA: TGTGCCAGCAGCGCTTTAGCGGAGGCGGGCGGGGAGCTGTTTTTT. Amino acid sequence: CASSALAEAGGELFF.

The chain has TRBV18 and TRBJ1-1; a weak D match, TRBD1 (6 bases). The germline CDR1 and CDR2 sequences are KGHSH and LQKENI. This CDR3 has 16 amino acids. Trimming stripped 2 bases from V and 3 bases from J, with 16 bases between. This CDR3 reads CASSPGGAKSYTEAFF. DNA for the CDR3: TGTGCCAGCTCACCAGGGGGGGCAAAGAGCTACACTGAAGCTTTCTTT.